This T cell receptor (beta chain) was documented in a study of T cells after yellow fever vaccination. V lost 4 bases and J lost 10, with 15 bases in between. Germline loops: CDR1 SGHRS, CDR2 YFSETQ. The CDR3 is 14 amino acids. In making TCR cDNA, 5'RACE template switching added a universal primer site and UMIs to it. TCRdb reprocessed the 5' RACE reads via MiXCR and lists one record per CDR3 protein. The sample consists of 450,000 to 550,000 distinct CDR3 sequences, less than 25% of them appearing once. Findings of the study overall: In FACS-sorted repertoires, abundant clonotypes from the bulk population could appear as contaminants. The secondary response was weaker but peaked faster, day 5 versus 15.

As concerns this clonotype: Its antigen is still unknown.

This receptor was obtained from a young man who received the YFV17D yellow fever vaccine. The sequencing used PBMCs, collected less than 25 days after the first yellow fever vaccination. The chain uses TRBV5-1 and TRBJ1-6; tentative D call: TRBD1 (5 bases). The CDR3 spells CASSGGLLGSPLHF. In nucleotides, the CDR3 is TGCGCCAGCAGCGGGGGGTTGCTGGGCTCACCCCTCCACTTT.